The clone carrying this TCR beta chain appeared a few times. Its specificity is not known. The length of the CDR3 is 16 residues. Germline CDR1 SGHNT, CDR2 YYREEE (reference sequence). Trimming cost V 0 bases and J 1 base; bases outside gene matches: 6. The data are from a study of cytomegalovirus exposure and HLA in healthy donors. Study information: Caucasian-associated ancestry cluster membership applied to under 85% of 398 genotyped donors.

The PCR made use of 60 Vbeta and 13 Jbeta primers. Sequenced by immunoSEQ multiplex PCR; TCRdb stores in-frame clones only, minus some. The sample yields some 130,000 clones, about 77% seen once. General study findings and limits: Being productive about 87% or about 30% of the time was typical of most TCR beta V segments in an earlier analysis.

The rearrangement joins TRBV5-4 to TRBJ1-1; 7 bases are a match to TRBD1. The sample comprised PBMCs. The sequence was collected from a middle-aged woman in good health and CMV-seronegative. The DNA for the CDR3 is TGTGCCAGCAGCTTGGGTCTCGGGACAGAGAACACTGAAGCTTTCTTT. Protein sequence: CASSLGLGTENTEAFF.